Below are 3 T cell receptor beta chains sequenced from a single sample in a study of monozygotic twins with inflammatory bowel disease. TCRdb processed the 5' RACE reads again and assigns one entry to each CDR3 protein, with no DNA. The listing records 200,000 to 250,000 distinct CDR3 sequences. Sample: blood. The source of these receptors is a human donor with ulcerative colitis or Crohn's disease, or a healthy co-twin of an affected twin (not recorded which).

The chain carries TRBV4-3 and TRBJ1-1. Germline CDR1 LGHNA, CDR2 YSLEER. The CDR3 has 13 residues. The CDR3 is CASSQEAGTEAFF.

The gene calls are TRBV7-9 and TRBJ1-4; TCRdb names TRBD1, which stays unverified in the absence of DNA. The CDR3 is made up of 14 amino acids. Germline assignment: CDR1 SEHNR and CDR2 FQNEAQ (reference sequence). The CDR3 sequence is CASSPEGAAEKLFF. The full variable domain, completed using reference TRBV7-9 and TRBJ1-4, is DTGVSQNPRHKITKRGQNVTFRCDPISEHNRLYWYRQTLGQGPEFLTYFQNEAQLEKSRLLSDRFSAERPKGSFSTLEIQRTEQGDSAMYLCASSPEGAAEKLFFGSGTQLSVL.

CDR3 sequence reads: CASSEREESEQFF. The chain combines TRBV2 with TRBJ2-1; TCRdb names TRBD2, which stays unverified in the absence of DNA. Germline V gives CDR1 SNHLY, CDR2 FYNNEI. The CDR3 length is 13 residues.